One sample yielded the 23 T cell receptor beta chains listed below, sequenced in a study of CD8 T cells in Susac syndrome. RNA amounts of 0.5 to 1 ug underwent reverse transcription with random hexamers. A single record per CDR3 protein comes from TCRdb applying MiXCR to the immunoSEQ multiplex PCR reads. The sample comprises about 89,000 distinct CDR3 sequences, 85% to 95% of which are singletons, and around 0.34% rests with the top ten. Sequences were obtained from CD8+ T cells from PBMCs. The source of these receptors is a human donor in good health.

The CDR3 loop is CASSQGGQYRGNQPQHF. CDR3 bases: TGCGCCAGCAGCCAAGGAGGACAGTACCGAGGCAATCAGCCCCAGCATTTT. V and J are TRBV4-1 and TRBJ1-5, with D possibly being TRBD1 (6 bases). V was pared by 1 base and J by 2 bases, with 15 bases between. Germline V gene data show CDR1 as MGHRA and CDR2 as YSYEKL. The CDR3 extends over 17 amino acids.

Details on this clonotype: The junction shows a germline mismatch at one end, possibly a read error. The chain employs TRBV2 and TRBJ1-1, with a tentative D call TRBD1 (5 bases). Germline CDR1 and CDR2: SNHLY and FYNNEI. The CDR3 length is 16 residues. Written as DNA, the CDR3 is TGTGCCAGCAGTGAACAGGGCTACCCGACGGACACTGAAGCTTCCTTT. This translates into CASSEQGYPTDTEASF.

The V and J genes are TRBV15 and TRBJ1-1; the match to TRBD1 covers 10 bases. Germline V gives CDR1 LNHNV, CDR2 YYDKDF (reference sequence). After removal of 5 bases from V and 3 bases from J, the junction contained 6 bases not matched to a gene. CDR3 length equals 15 residues. The chain's CDR3 is CATSGGDRGHTEAFF. The DNA for the CDR3 is TGTGCCACCAGCGGGGGGGACAGGGGCCACACTGAAGCTTTCTTT. Full variable domain (outside the CDR3, taken from reference TRBV15 and TRBJ1-1): DAMVIQNPRYQVTQFGKPVTLSCSQTLNHNVMYWYQQKSSQAPKLLFHYYDKDFNNEADTPDNFQSRRPNTSFCFLDIRSPGLGDTAMYLCATSGGDRGHTEAFFGQGTRLTVV.

The rearrangement links TRBV2 to TRBJ2-7, with D perhaps TRBD1 or TRBD2 (5 bases each). The CDR3 length is 12 residues. Germline loops: CDR1 SNHLY, CDR2 FYNNEI. The V end was cut by 7 bases, the J end by 6 bases, with 13 bases between. The CDR3 DNA is TGTGCCAGCACGGGACCCAAGATCGAGCAGTACTTC. Its protein product is CASTGPKIEQYF.

This clonotype has just one count. V usage is TRBV6-1 and J usage is TRBJ1-1; possible D gene TRBD1, 5 bases. The V gene lost 1 base and the J gene lost 4 bases, with 13 bases spanning the gap. This CDR3 is built from 15 residues. In germline, CDR1 is MNHNS, CDR2 SASEGT. CDR3 coding DNA: TGTGCCAGCAGTGAAGGATCGGGGGGAGGCACTGAAGCTTTCTTT. It codes for CASSEGSGGGTEAFF.

This clonotype was recorded once. The chain couples TRBV7-8 to TRBJ1-1; D is unclear. Trimming pared 0 bases from V and 2 bases from J, leaving 4 bases between. This CDR3 spans 13 amino acids. Per the germline V gene, CDR1 is SGHVS and CDR2 is FQNEAQ. In DNA form, the CDR3 reads TGTGCCAGCAGCTTAGCCATAAACACTGAAGCTTTCTTT. It encodes CASSLAINTEAFF.

This clonotype was found a few times. The CDR3 nucleotides read TGTGCCAGCAGCGCTGGATCCTCCTACGAGCAGTACTTC. Amino acids: CASSAGSSYEQYF. The chain recombines TRBV5-6 with TRBJ2-7; D is unresolved. CDR3 length equals 13 residues. CDR1 is SGHDT and CDR2 is YYEEEE in the germline V gene. V was pared by 4 bases and J by 0 bases, with 8 bases between.

The chain couples TRBV9 to TRBJ1-2, with TRBD1 matching over 10 bases. Germline V gives CDR1 SGDLS, CDR2 YYNGEE. The trim removed 3 bases at V and 0 bases at J, leaving 5 bases unmatched. The CDR3 runs 16 residues. The CDR3 nucleotides are TGTGCCAGCAGCGAGACAGGGGGCACAGCTAACTATGGCTACACCTTC. Protein: CASSETGGTANYGYTF.

In its sample, this clonotype was seen once. The V call is TRBV9, the J call TRBJ2-5; D possibly uses TRBD1 or TRBD2 (6 bases each). Germline CDR1 is SGDLS and CDR2 is YYNGEE. The CDR3 is 15 residues long. V was clipped by 0 bases and J by 1 base, with 10 bases between them. CDR3: CASSVGGGLQETQYF. CDR3 sequence (DNA): TGTGCCAGCAGCGTAGGAGGGGGGCTCCAAGAGACCCAGTACTTC.

V and J are TRBV18 and TRBJ1-4; the match to TRBD1 covers 7 bases. Germline V gene sequence: CDR1 KGHSH, CDR2 LQKENI. V trimming: 4 bases; J trimming: 7 bases; junction bases outside the gene matches: 9. This CDR3 comprises 15 residues. For the CDR3, the DNA is TGTGCCAGCTCACTGGCCGGGACAGCGGGTGAAAAACTGTTTTTT. Protein sequence: CASSLAGTAGEKLFF. Based on the CDR3 plus reference TRBV18 and TRBJ1-4, the full variable domain is NAGVMQNPRHLVRRRGQEARLRCSPMKGHSHVYWYRQLPEEGLKFMVYLQKENIIDESGMPKERFSAEFPKEGPSILRIQQVVRGDSAAYFCASSLAGTAGEKLFFGSGTQLSVL.

The CDR3 DNA is TGTGCCAGCAGCGTAGATCAGGGATCGATCACCAATGAGCAGTTCTTC. Translation: CASSVDQGSITNEQFF. V and J are TRBV9 and TRBJ2-1; TRBD1 is a possible D gene (5 bases). This CDR3 has 16 residues. V shed 0 bases and J shed 6 bases, with 16 bases lying between them. Germline V gives CDR1 SGDLS, CDR2 YYNGEE.

The CDR3 protein is CSARADPGTFQETQYF. CDR3 DNA sequence: TGCAGTGCTAGAGCCGATCCCGGGACATTTCAAGAGACCCAGTACTTC. The rearrangement joins TRBV20-1 to TRBJ2-5, with a possible D match to TRBD1 (6 bases). V lost 1 base, J lost 2 bases, and 17 bases lay in between. The CDR3 is 16 amino acids. Germline V gene data show CDR1 as DFQATT and CDR2 as SNEGSKA (reference sequence).

The chain couples TRBV10-3 to TRBJ1-5, with a tentative D call TRBD1 (5 bases). The CDR3 runs 15 residues. From germline, CDR1 is ENHRY and CDR2 SYGVKD. Trimming stripped 3 bases from V and 5 bases from J, with 14 bases between. The CDR3 loop is CAISDSDTSHQPQHF. The DNA of the CDR3 is TGTGCCATCAGTGATTCGGACACCTCTCATCAGCCCCAGCATTTT.

This chain uses TRBV9 with TRBJ2-3, with D maybe TRBD1 (6 bases). CDR1 and CDR2 (germline): SGDLS, YYNGEE. The CDR3 is 13 residues long. V was cut by 7 bases and J by 1 base, with 10 bases left in between. As DNA, the CDR3 is TGTGCCAGCGACGAGGGGGGCACAGATACGCAGTATTTT. Its translation: CASDEGGTDTQYF.

This clonotype appeared a few times. The V call is TRBV25-1, the J call TRBJ2-7; D may be TRBD2 (6 bases). CDR3 length equals 13 residues. The V and J ends lost 4 bases and 1 base respectively, with 8 bases between them. Germline V gene lookup returns CDR1 MGHDK and CDR2 SYGVNS. The CDR3 spells CASSVGGSYEQYF. The DNA for the CDR3 is TGTGCCAGCAGTGTCGGGGGATCCTACGAGCAGTACTTC.

V and J are TRBV25-1 and TRBJ2-1; weak D call: TRBD2 (6 bases). Germline V CDR1 and CDR2: MGHDK, SYGVNS. CDR3 size: 15 residues. Trimming shortened V by 5 bases and J by 8 bases, and 19 bases separated the two germline ends. This CDR3 reads CASSLLARLGDEQFF. CDR3 nucleotides: TGTGCCAGCAGTCTACTAGCCCGATTAGGCGATGAGCAGTTCTTC.

This chain uses TRBV10-3 with TRBJ2-5, with TRBD2 matching over 7 bases. After removal of 4 bases from V and 5 bases from J, the junction contained 4 bases not matched to a gene. Germline CDR1 ENHRY, CDR2 SYGVKD. The CDR3 consists of 13 residues. Here the CDR3 reads CAISGLAEETQYF. The CDR3 coding sequence is TGTGCCATCAGTGGACTAGCTGAGGAGACCCAGTACTTC.

This clonotype is a singleton in its sample. CDR3 DNA sequence: TGTGCCAGTAGTATTGCACTCACATCGTTGAATGAGCAGTTCTTC. This sequence encodes CASSIALTSLNEQFF. The chain couples TRBV19 to TRBJ2-1, with D unresolved. The germline gives CDR1 LNHDA, CDR2 SQIVND (reference sequence). The CDR3 totals 15 residues. V was trimmed by 3 bases and J by 7 bases, leaving 16 bases between them.

This chain links TRBV9 with TRBJ2-3; TRBD2 is a possible D gene (6 bases). Trimming removed 3 bases at V and 0 bases at J, with 14 bases between. From germline, CDR1 is SGDLS and CDR2 YYNGEE. The CDR3 loop spans 16 amino acids. The CDR3 DNA reads TGTGCCAGCAGCGCTTTCTCGGGGGATAGCACAGATACGCAGTATTTT. Translating it yields CASSAFSGDSTDTQYF.

The rearrangement links TRBV18 to TRBJ2-1; D tentatively reads TRBD1 or TRBD2 (5 bases each). Germline CDR1 is KGHSH and CDR2 is LQKENI. Trimming removed 2 bases at V and 13 bases at J, with 18 bases between. The CDR3 is 14 amino acids. Here the CDR3 reads CASSPEGFSQYQFF. For the CDR3, the DNA is TGTGCCAGCTCACCAGAGGGGTTTTCTCAGTATCAGTTCTTC.

This clonotype has only one observation. The rearrangement uses TRBV12-3 or TRBV12-4 and TRBJ2-3; D is unclear. CDR3 length: 14 residues. The V end was cut by 2 bases, the J end by 2 bases, with 8 bases between. The DNA of the CDR3 is TGTGCCAGCAGTTTACACCCATCCACAGATACGCAGTATTTT. Encoded protein: CASSLHPSTDTQYF.

The rearrangement joins TRBV20-1 to TRBJ2-7; 7 bases map to TRBD1. The CDR3 totals 15 residues. Germline V CDR1 and CDR2: DFQATT, SNEGSKA (reference sequence). The V gene end was trimmed by 3 bases and the J gene end by 2 bases; junction bases not matched to a gene: 10. The CDR3 bases are TGCAGTGCTAGTGCCGCTTCCGGGACAGCCTACGAGCAGTACTTC. This gives the protein CSASAASGTAYEQYF.

This chain uses TRBV9 with TRBJ2-1, with TRBD2 matching 7 bases. Germline V CDR1 and CDR2: SGDLS, YYNGEE. The CDR3 is 14 amino acids. V was pared by 7 bases and J by 9 bases, with 13 bases of the junction left unmatched. The chain's CDR3 is CASGLGASATEQFF. The CDR3 bases are TGTGCCAGCGGACTAGGGGCTAGCGCGACTGAGCAGTTCTTC. The whole variable domain, remainder taken from reference TRBV9 and TRBJ2-1, is DSGVTQTPKHLITATGQRVTLRCSPRSGDLSVYWYQQSLDQGLQFLIQYYNGEERAKGNILERFSAQQFPDLHSELNLSSLELGDSALYFCASGLGASATEQFFGPGTRLTVL.